A single count supports the clone carrying this T cell receptor (beta chain). Its antigen is as yet unknown. These data come from a study of cytomegalovirus exposure and HLA in healthy donors. Study-level results: Reportedly, cytomegalovirus status was diagnosed with high sensitivity and specificity. Through in vitro validation, three CMV-associated chains were shown to be specific for CMV antigens. Overall, about 160 TCR beta chains were annotated as cytomegalovirus-associated.

The CDR3 is made up of 17 amino acids. The germline V gene encodes CDR1 SGHAT and CDR2 FQNNGV. With 3 bases clipped from V and 0 bases from J, the junction kept 6 bases outside the gene matches. Separate from the roughly 720-subject first cohort, the approximately 120-subject validation cohort was the one that the donors belonged to. Clones were sequenced by immunoSEQ multiplex PCR, and TCRdb holds only the in-frame ones, with some missing. Of approximately 180,000 clones in the sample, roughly 88% were seen once. The TCR originated in a woman aged 18-29 years in good health and CMV-seronegative. The chain combines TRBV11-2 with TRBJ2-7; 12 bases align to TRBD2. The sample was PBMCs. CDR3: CASSFSTSGSPSYEQYF. The CDR3, as DNA: TGTGCCAGCAGCTTCTCGACTAGCGGGAGTCCCTCCTACGAGCAGTACTTC.